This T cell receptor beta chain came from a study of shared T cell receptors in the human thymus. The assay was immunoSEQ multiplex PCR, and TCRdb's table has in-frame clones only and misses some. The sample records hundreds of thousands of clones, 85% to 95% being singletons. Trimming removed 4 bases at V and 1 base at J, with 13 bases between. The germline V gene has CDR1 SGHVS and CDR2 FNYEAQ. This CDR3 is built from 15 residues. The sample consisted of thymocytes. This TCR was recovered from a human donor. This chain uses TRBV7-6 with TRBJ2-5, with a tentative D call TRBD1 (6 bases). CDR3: CASSSKDRPQETQYF. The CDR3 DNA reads TGTGCCAGCAGCTCCAAAGACAGGCCCCAAGAGACCCAGTACTTC.